The 3 T cell receptor beta chains given below trace back to one sample, sequenced in a study of blood T cells in healthy people across ages (dated by TCRdb to about 2015). Library generation was performed with 5' RACE. TCRdb lists the instrument as Illumina HiSeq 2500. A second roughly 6 to 11 cycle PCR used a sample-barcoded 5' primer and a J-beta primer mix. The raw public data were reprocessed by TCRdb itself: fastp quality trimming at Q25, MiXCR clonotype calling, in-frame beta chains only. All rows with the same CDR3 protein become a single entry with the most common DNA and genes. The sample yields hundreds of thousands of distinct CDR3 sequences; 21% were counted once. 3.5% to 4% of the sample belongs to the ten largest clones. Sequenced material: blood. These receptors originate from a man in his 70s in good health.

V gene TRBV5-1 combines with J gene TRBJ2-3; D is unclear. Trimming took 2 bases from V and 2 from J, leaving 9 bases between them. This CDR3 region has 14 residues. Per germline, CDR1 SGHRS and CDR2 YFSETQ. CDR3 loop: CASSLGDTTDTQYF. The CDR3 DNA is TGCGCCAGCAGCTTAGGCGATACCACAGATACGCAGTATTTT. Complete variable domain (other parts from reference TRBV5-1 and TRBJ2-3): KAGVTQTPRYLIKTRGQQVTLSCSPISGHRSVSWYQQTPGQGLQFLFEYFSETQRNKGNFPGRFSGRQFSNSRSEMNVSTLELGDSALYLCASSLGDTTDTQYFGPGTRLTVL.

This clonotype was picked up many times. J is TRBJ2-5 and V is TRBV7-8, with 7 bases lining up with TRBD2. Germline V CDR1 and CDR2: SGHVS, FQNEAQ. Unmatched junction bases numbered 17, after V lost 6 bases and J lost 4 bases. This CDR3 comprises 17 residues. The CDR3 loop is CASSKLGGRGSGETQYF. DNA for the CDR3: TGTGCCAGCAGTAAATTGGGTGGGAGGGGTTCAGGAGAGACCCAGTACTTC.

J is TRBJ2-1 and V is TRBV12-3 or TRBV12-4; the D is unclear. The CDR3 contains 14 residues. Deletions cut 2 bases from V and 3 bases from J, with 8 bases between. The CDR3 region is CASSLQPGYNEQFF. The DNA of the CDR3 is TGTGCCAGCAGTTTACAGCCGGGCTACAATGAGCAGTTCTTC.